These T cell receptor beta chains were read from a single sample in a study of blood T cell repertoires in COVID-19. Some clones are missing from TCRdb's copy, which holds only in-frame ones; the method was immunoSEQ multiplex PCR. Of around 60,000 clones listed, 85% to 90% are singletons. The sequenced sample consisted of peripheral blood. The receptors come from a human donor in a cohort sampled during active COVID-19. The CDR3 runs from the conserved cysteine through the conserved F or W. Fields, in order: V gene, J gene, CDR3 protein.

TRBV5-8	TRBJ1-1	CASSFGENTEAFF
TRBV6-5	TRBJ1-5	CASRDSGRGQPQHF
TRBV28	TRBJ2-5	CASSFQYQETQYF
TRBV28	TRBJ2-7	CATKGTSGYEQYF
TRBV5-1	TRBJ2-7	CASSWGGYEQYF
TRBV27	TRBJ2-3	CATVAGGTDTQYF
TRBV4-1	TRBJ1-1	CASSSGQGNTEAFF
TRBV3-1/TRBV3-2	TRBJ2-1	CASSRGQESRDEQFF
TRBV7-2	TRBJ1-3	CASSPEGQISGNTIYF
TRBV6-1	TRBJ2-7	CASSEGGGHYEQYF
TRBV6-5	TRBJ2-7	CASGDRTSSYEQYF
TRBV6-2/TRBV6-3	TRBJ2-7	CASSSPAGDYYEQYF
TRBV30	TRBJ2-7	CAWYGGGVHEQYF
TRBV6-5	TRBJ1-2	CASSLSVFYGYTF
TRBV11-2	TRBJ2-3	CASSLVGGSFGTDTQYF
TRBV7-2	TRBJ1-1	CASSSRTVRGTEAFF
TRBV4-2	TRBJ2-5	CASSQDGGGSGETQYF
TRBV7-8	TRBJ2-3	CASSLEAGYLSQYF
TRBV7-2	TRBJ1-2	CASSLSSGTGGMGYGYTF
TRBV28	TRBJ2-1	CASSFWRGEGNEQFF
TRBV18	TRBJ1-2	CASSPSGQDYGYTF
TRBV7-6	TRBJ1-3	CASSFTPSGNTIYF
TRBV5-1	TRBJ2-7	CASSSSGGPYEQYF
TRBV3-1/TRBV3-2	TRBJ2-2	CASSQVKAGSVTGELFF
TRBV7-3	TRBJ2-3	CASSLSRRRGITDTQYF
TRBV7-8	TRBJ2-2	CASSFPRVFTGELFF
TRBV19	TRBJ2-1	CASSMGTGVYNEQFF
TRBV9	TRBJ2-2	CASSPGLAGANTGELFF
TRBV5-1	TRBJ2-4	CASRDPGEKNIQYF
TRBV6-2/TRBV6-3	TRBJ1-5	CASSYYNSNQPQHF
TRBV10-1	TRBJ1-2	CASSENESGNWGYGYTF
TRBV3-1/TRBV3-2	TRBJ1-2	CASTRRGPRNPYGYTF
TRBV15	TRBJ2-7	CATRLSGAGEQYF
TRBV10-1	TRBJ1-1	CASSESGYRGTEAFF
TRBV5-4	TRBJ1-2	CASSFTGSLGYTF
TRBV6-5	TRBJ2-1	CASSYSGRENNEQFF
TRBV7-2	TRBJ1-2	CASSPSGQVNGYTF
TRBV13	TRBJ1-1	CASSWGQGKVTEAFF
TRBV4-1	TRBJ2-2	CASSHYSGGDTGELFF
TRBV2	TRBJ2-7	CASSQTGALRTSYEQYF
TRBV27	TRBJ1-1	CASFSSYTEAFF
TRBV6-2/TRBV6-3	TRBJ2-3	CASSYGGGGTDTQYF
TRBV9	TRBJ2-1	CASSVGGASGVHEQFF
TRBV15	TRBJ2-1	CATSRTNTYNEQFF
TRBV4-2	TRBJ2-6	CASSQDWSQGSGANVLTF